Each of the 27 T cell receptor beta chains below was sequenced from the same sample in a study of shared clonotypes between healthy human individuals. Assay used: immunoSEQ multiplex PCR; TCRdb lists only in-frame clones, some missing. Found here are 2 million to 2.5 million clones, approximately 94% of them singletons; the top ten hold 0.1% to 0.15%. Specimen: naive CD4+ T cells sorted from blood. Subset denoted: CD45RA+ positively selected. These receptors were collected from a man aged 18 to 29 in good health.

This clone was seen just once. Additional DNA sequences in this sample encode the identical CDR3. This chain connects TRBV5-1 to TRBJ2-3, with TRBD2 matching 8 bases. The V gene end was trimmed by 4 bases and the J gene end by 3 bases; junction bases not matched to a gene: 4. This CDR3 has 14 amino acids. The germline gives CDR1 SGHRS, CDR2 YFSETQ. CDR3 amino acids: CASSAGLATDTQYF. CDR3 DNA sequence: TGCGCCAGCAGCGCCGGACTAGCTACAGATACGCAGTATTTT.

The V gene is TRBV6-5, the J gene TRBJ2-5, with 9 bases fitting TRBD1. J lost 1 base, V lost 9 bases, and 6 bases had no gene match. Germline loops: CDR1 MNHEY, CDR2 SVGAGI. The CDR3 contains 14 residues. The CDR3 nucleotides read TGTGCCAGTGCCCGGGACAGGGTCCAAGAGACCCAGTACTTC. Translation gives CASARDRVQETQYF.

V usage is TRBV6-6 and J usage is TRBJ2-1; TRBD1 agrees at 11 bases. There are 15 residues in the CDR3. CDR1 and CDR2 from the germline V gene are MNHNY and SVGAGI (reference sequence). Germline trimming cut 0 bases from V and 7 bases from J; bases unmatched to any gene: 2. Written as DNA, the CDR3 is TGTGCCAGCAGTTACTCCGGGACAGGGGGAAATGAGCAGTTCTTC. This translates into CASSYSGTGGNEQFF.

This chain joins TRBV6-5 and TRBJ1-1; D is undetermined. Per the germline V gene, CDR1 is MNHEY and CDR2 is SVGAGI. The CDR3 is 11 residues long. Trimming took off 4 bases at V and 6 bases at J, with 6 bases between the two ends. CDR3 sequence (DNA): TGTGCCAGCAGTTCGATGGCTGAAGCTTTCTTT. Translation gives CASSSMAEAFF.

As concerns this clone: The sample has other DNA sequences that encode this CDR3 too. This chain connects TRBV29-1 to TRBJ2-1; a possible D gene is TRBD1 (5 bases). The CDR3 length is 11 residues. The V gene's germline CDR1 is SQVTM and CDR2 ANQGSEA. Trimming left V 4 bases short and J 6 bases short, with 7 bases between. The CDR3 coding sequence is TGCAGCGTTGGTCAGGGCAATGAGCAGTTCTTC. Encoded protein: CSVGQGNEQFF.

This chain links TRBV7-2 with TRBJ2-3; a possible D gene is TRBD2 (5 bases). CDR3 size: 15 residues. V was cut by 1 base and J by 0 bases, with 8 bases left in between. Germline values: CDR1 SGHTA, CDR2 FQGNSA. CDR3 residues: CASSLVPGSTDTQYF. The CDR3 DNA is TGTGCCAGCAGCTTAGTCCCGGGAAGCACAGATACGCAGTATTTT.

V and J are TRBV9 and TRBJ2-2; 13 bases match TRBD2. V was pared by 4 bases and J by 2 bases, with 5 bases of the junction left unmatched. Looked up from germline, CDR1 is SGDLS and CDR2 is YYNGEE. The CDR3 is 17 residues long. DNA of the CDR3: TGTGCCAGCAGCCCGGGACTAGCGGGGATTAACACCGGGGAGCTGTTTTTT. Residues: CASSPGLAGINTGELFF.

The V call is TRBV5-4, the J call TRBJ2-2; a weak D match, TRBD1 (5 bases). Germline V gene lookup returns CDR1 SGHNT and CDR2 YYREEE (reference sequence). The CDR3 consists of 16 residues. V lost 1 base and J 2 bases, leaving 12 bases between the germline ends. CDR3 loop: CASSLPQGSNTGELFF. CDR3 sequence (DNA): TGTGCCAGCAGCTTGCCCCAGGGAAGTAACACCGGGGAGCTGTTTTTT.

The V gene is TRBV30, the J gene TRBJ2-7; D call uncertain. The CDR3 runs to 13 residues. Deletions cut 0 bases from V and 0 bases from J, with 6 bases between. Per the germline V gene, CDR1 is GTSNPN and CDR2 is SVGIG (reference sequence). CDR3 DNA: TGTGCCTGGAGTGTGACTGCCTCCTACGAGCAGTACTTC. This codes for CAWSVTASYEQYF.

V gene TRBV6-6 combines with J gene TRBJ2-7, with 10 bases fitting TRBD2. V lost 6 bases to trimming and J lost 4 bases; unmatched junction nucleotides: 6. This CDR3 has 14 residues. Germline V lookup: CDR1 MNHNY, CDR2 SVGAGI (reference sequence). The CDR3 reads CASRGLAKGYEQYF. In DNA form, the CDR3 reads TGTGCCAGCAGGGGACTAGCGAAAGGTTACGAGCAGTACTTC.

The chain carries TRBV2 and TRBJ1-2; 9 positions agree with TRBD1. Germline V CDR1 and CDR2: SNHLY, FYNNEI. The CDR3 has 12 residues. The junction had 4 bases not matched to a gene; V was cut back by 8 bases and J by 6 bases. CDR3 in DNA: TGTGCCAGCGGGGGGACAGGGAATGGCTACACCTTC. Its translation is CASGGTGNGYTF.

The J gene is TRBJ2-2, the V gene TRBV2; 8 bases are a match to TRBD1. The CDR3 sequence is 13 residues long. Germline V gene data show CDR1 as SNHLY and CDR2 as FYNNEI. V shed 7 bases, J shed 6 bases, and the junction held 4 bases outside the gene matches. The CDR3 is CASNSRGPGELFF. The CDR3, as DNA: TGTGCCAGCAATTCCAGGGGGCCCGGGGAGCTGTTTTTT.

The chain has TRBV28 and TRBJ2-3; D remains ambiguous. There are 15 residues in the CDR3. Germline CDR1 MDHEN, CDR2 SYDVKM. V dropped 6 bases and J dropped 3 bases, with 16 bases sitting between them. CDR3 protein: CASRSPGRFTDTQYF. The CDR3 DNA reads TGTGCCAGCAGATCACCTGGGCGGTTTACAGATACGCAGTATTTT.

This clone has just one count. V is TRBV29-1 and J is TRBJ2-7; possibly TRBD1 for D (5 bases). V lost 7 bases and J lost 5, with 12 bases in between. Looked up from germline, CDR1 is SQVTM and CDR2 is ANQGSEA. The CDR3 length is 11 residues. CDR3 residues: CSAQGLDEQYF. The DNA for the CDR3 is TGCAGCGCGCAGGGTTTAGACGAGCAGTACTTC.

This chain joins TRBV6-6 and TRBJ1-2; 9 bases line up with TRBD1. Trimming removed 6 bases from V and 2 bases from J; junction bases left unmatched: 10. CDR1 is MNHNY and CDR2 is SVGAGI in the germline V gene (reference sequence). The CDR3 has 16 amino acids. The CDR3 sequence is CASSPPGTGKNYGYTF. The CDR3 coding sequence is TGTGCCAGCAGCCCCCCCGGGACAGGGAAGAACTATGGCTACACCTTC.

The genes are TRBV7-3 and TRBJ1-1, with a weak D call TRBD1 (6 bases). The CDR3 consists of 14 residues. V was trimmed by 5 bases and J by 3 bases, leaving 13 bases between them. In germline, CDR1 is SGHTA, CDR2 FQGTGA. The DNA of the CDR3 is TGTGCCAGCAGCCTACAGGGTATGGACACTGAAGCTTTCTTT. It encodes CASSLQGMDTEAFF.

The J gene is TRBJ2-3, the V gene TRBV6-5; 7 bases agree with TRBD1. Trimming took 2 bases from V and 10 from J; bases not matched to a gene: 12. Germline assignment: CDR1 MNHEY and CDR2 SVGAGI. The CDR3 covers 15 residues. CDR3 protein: CASSYAHRTGGPQYF. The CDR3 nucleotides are TGTGCCAGCAGTTACGCCCACCGGACAGGCGGGCCGCAGTATTTT.

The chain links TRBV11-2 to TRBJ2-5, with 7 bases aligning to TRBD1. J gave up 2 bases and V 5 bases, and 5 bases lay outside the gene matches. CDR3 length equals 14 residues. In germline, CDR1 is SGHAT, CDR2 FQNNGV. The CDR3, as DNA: TGTGCCAGCAGCCCCACAGGGGAGCAAGAGACCCAGTACTTC. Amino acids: CASSPTGEQETQYF.

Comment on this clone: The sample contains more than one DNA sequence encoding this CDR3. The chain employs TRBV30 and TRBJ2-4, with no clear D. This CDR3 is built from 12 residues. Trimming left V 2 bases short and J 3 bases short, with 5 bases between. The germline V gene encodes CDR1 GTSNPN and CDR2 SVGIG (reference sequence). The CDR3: CAWSTGKNIQYF. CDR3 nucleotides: TGTGCCTGGAGTACTGGCAAAAACATTCAGTACTTC.

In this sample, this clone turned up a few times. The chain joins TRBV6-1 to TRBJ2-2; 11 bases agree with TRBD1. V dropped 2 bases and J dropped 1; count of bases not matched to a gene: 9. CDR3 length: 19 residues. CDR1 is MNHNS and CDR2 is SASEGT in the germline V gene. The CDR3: CASSERRTGGGMNTGELFF. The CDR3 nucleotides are TGTGCCAGCAGTGAAAGGAGGACAGGGGGCGGGATGAACACCGGGGAGCTGTTTTTT.

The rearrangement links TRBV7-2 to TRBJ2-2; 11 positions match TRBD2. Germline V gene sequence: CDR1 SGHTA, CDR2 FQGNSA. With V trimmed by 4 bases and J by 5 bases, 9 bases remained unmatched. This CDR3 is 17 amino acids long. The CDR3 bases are TGTGCCAGCAGCTCGTCGCTAGCGGGAGGTCGGACCGGGGAGCTGTTTTTT. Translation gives CASSSSLAGGRTGELFF.

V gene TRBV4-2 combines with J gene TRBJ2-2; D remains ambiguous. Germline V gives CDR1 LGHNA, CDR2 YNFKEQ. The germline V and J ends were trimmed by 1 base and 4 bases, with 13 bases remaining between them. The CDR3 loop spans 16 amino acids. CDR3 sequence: CASSQGDRFGTGELFF. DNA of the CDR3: TGTGCCAGCAGCCAAGGCGATCGGTTTGGCACCGGGGAGCTGTTTTTT.

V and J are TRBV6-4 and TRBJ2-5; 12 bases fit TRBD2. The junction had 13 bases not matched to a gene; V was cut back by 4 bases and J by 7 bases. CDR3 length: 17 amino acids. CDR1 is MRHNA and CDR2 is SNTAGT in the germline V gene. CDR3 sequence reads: CASSGASGRAYLGTQYF. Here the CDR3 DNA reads TGTGCCAGCAGTGGGGCTAGCGGGAGGGCCTACCTTGGGACCCAGTACTTC.

This chain's CDR3 is CASSFRTKYIAGGRSDTQYF. In DNA, the CDR3 is TGTGCCAGCAGCTTCAGGACCAAATACATAGCGGGGGGGCGCTCAGATACGCAGTATTTT. J is TRBJ2-3 and V is TRBV13; 11 nucleotides line up with TRBD2. The CDR3 consists of 20 residues. The V segment lost 3 bases and the J segment 4 bases; nucleotides outside the gene matches: 18. The germline V gene has CDR1 PRHDT and CDR2 FYEKMQ (reference sequence). Full variable domain (rest looked up from reference TRBV13 and TRBJ2-3): AAGVIQSPRHLIKEKRETATLKCYPIPRHDTVYWYQQGPGQDPQFLISFYEKMQSDKGSIPDRFSAQQFSDYHSELNMSSLELGDSALYFCASSFRTKYIAGGRSDTQYFGPGTRLTVL.

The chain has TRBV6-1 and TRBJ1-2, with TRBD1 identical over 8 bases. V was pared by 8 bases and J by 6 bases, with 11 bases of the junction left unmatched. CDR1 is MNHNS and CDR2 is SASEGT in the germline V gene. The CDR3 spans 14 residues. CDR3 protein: CASGETDRADGYTF. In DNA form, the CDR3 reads TGTGCCAGCGGCGAAACGGACAGGGCGGATGGCTACACCTTC.

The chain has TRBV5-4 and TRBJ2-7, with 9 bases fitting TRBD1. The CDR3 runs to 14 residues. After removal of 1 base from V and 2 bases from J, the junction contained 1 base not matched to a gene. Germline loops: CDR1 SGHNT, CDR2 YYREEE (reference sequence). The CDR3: CASSLTGGPYEQYF. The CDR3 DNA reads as TGTGCCAGCAGCTTGACAGGGGGCCCCTACGAGCAGTACTTC.

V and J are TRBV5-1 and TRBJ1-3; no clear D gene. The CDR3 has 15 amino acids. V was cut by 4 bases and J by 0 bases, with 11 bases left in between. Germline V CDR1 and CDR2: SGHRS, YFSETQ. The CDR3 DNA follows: TGCGCCAGCAGCGGAAGAGGGAGCTCTGGAAACACCATATATTTT. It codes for CASSGRGSSGNTIYF.